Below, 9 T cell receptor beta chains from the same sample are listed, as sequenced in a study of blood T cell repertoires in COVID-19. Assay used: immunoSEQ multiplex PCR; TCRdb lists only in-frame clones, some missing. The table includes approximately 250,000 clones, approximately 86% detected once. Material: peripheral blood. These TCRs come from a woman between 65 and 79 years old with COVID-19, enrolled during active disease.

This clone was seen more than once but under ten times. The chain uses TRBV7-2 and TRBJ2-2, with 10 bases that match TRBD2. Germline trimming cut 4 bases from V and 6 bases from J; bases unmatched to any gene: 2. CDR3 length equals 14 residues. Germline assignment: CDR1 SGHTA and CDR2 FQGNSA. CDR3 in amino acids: CASSYLAGAGELFF. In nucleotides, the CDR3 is TGTGCCAGCAGCTACCTAGCGGGGGCCGGGGAGCTGTTTTTT.

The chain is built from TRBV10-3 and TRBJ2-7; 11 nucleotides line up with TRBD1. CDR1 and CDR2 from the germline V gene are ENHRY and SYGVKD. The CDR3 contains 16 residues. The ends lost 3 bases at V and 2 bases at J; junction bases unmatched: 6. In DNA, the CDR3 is TGTGCCATCAGTGACCCCGGGACAGGGGGAACCTACGAGCAGTACTTC. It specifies CAISDPGTGGTYEQYF.

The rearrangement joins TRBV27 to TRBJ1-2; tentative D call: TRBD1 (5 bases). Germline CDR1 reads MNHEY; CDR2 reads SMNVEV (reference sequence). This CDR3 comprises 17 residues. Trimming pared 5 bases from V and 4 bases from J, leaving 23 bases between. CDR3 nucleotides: TGTGCCAGCAGTCCACGGCGCGGGGACTTCTCTCTCTATGGCTACACCTTC. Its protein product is CASSPRRGDFSLYGYTF.

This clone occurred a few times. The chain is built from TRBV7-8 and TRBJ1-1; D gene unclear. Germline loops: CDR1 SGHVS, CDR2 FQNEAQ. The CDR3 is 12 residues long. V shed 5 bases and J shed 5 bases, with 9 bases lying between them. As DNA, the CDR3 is TGTGCCAGCAGCCTGGACTTAACTGAAGCTTTCTTT. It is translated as CASSLDLTEAFF.

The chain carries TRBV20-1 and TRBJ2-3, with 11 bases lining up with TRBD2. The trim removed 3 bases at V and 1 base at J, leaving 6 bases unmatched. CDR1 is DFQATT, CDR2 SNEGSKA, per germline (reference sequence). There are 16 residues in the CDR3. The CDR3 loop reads CSASARTSGRTDTQYF. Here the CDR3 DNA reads TGCAGTGCTAGTGCCCGGACTAGCGGGCGCACAGATACGCAGTATTTT.

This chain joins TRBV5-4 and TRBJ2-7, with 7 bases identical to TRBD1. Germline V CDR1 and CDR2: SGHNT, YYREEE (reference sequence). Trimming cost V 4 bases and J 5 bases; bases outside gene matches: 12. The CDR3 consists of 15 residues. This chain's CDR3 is CASSPAYDRDHEQYF. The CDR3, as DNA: TGTGCCAGCAGCCCCGCTTATGACAGGGACCACGAGCAGTACTTC.

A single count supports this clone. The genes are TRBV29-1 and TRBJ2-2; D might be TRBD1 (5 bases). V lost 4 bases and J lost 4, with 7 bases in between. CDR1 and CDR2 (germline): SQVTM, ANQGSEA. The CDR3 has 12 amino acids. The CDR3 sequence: CSVGRATGELFF. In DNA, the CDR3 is TGCAGCGTTGGCAGGGCCACCGGGGAGCTGTTTTTT.

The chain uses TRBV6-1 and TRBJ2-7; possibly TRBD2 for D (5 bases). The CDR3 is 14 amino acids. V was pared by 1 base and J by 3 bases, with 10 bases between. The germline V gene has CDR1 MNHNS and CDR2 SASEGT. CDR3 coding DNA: TGTGCCAGCAGTGAAGTTGGGGAGATCTACGAGCAGTACTTC. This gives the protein CASSEVGEIYEQYF.

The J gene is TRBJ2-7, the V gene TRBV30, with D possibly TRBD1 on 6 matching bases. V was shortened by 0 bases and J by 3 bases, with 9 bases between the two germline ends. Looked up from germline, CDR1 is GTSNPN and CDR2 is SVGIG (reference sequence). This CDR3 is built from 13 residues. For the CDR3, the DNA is TGTGCCTGGAGTGTGATCAGGGGCTACGAGCAGTACTTC. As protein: CAWSVIRGYEQYF.